A single sample is the source of the 13 T cell receptor beta chains below, sequenced in a study of cytomegalovirus exposure and HLA in healthy donors. The PCR ran on 60 Vbeta and 13 Jbeta primers. Assay: immunoSEQ multiplex PCR; the TCRdb copy retains only in-frame clones and omits some. The sample records around 180,000 clones, about 72% being singletons. Sequenced material: PBMCs. The receptors were gathered from a girl aged 10 to 17 in good health and CMV-seronegative.

The chain couples TRBV18 to TRBJ1-5; D is uncertain. V gave up 2 bases and J gave up 5 bases, with 19 bases separating them. The length of the CDR3 is 17 residues. Germline loops: CDR1 KGHSH, CDR2 LQKENI. In DNA, the CDR3 is TGTGCCAGCTCACCATTAGAAGCCCGGGGAGCTTATCAGCCCCAGCATTTT. Protein: CASSPLEARGAYQPQHF.

This rearrangement joins TRBV20-1 to TRBJ1-3; D not resolved. The germline V and J ends were trimmed by 6 bases and 5 bases, with 8 bases remaining between them. Germline V gene data show CDR1 as DFQATT and CDR2 as SNEGSKA (reference sequence). CDR3 length: 11 amino acids. The CDR3 spells CSAQVRNTIYF. CDR3 nucleotide sequence: TGCAGTGCCCAGGTCAGAAACACCATATATTTT.

The chain uses TRBV6-1 and TRBJ2-7; D might be TRBD1 (6 bases). This CDR3 is 16 amino acids long. Germline V gene sequence: CDR1 MNHNS, CDR2 SASEGT. The germline V and J ends were trimmed by 2 bases and 2 bases, with 16 bases remaining between them. CDR3 region: CASSERTPGATYEQYF. The CDR3 DNA reads TGTGCCAGCAGTGAAAGAACGCCAGGGGCCACCTACGAGCAGTACTTC.

In this sample, this clone turned up once. The rearrangement joins TRBV2 to TRBJ1-1; perhaps TRBD1 as D (5 bases). V gave up 3 bases and J gave up 3 bases, with 11 bases separating them. CDR3 length: 14 amino acids. CDR1 and CDR2 from the germline V gene are SNHLY and FYNNEI. The CDR3 sequence: CASSDGGGDTEAFF. The CDR3 DNA follows: TGTGCCAGCAGTGATGGTGGGGGGGACACTGAAGCTTTCTTT.

The chain employs TRBV18 and TRBJ1-6, with 10 bases identical to TRBD1. The CDR3 consists of 15 residues. V shed 3 bases and J 8 bases; nucleotides not matched to a gene: 4. Germline CDR1 and CDR2: KGHSH and LQKENI. The CDR3 nucleotides read TGTGCCAGCTCACCTGGGACAGGGGAGGATTCACCCCTCCACTTT. Protein sequence: CASSPGTGEDSPLHF.

This clone was seen more than once but under ten times. The chain uses TRBV5-6 and TRBJ1-2; 8 positions agree with TRBD1. The J segment lost 3 bases and the V segment lost 3 bases, leaving 19 bases of the junction unmatched. The CDR3 has 19 residues. From germline, CDR1 is SGHDT and CDR2 YYEEEE. This CDR3 is CASSSTHQLIRGRDYGYTF. CDR3 coding DNA: TGTGCCAGCAGCTCTACTCATCAACTAATCAGGGGGCGAGACTATGGCTACACCTTC.

Comments on this clone: Sequence at one end of the junction differs from germline and may be a read error. CDR3 protein: CASSLADGWAGEVFF. As DNA, the CDR3 is TGTGCCAGCAGCTTAGCGGATGGTTGGGCCGGGGAGGTGTTTTTT. The V and J genes are TRBV7-2 and TRBJ2-2; possible D gene TRBD2, 6 bases. This CDR3 region has 15 residues. Germline V gives CDR1 SGHTA, CDR2 FQGNSA.

V is TRBV7-9 and J is TRBJ1-1, with 7 bases fitting TRBD1. In germline, CDR1 is SEHNR, CDR2 FQNEAQ (reference sequence). This CDR3 contains 13 residues. The J segment lost 4 bases and the V segment lost 11 bases, leaving 10 bases of the junction unmatched. Written as DNA, the CDR3 is TGTGCCGGCGACAGGGACATGAGCACTGAAGCTTTCTTT. Translating it yields CAGDRDMSTEAFF.

The CDR3 loop is CASNSGGGNEQFF. CDR3 bases: TGCGCCAGCAACTCGGGGGGGGGCAATGAGCAGTTCTTC. The V call is TRBV5-1, the J call TRBJ2-1; 8 bases are a match to TRBD2. Per the germline V gene, CDR1 is SGHRS and CDR2 is YFSETQ. This CDR3 spans 13 amino acids. J was trimmed by 6 bases and V by 6 bases; bases with no gene match: 5.

The sample holds a few counts of this clone. The chain is built from TRBV11-2 and TRBJ1-1; no reliable D call. Per the germline V gene, CDR1 is SGHAT and CDR2 is FQNNGV. Between the trimmed V and J ends, which lost 2 bases and 7 bases, there was a span of 8 bases. The CDR3 is made up of 12 amino acids. CDR3 amino acids: CASSLSRIEAFF. Here the CDR3 DNA reads TGTGCCAGCAGCTTATCGCGGATTGAAGCTTTCTTT.

The rearrangement uses TRBV5-1 and TRBJ1-4; 8 bases are shared with TRBD1. The CDR3 runs 15 residues. With V trimmed by 0 bases and J by 2 bases, 0 bases remained unmatched. The V gene's germline CDR1 is SGHRS and CDR2 YFSETQ. CDR3 DNA: TGCGCCAGCAGCTTGGGGGACAGGACTAATGAAAAACTGTTTTTT. This translates into CASSLGDRTNEKLFF.

This clone was recorded only once. The rearrangement uses TRBV9 and TRBJ2-5, with D perhaps matching TRBD1 (5 bases). The CDR3 is 15 residues long. Deletions cut 4 bases from V and 2 bases from J, with 15 bases between. Looked up from germline, CDR1 is SGDLS and CDR2 is YYNGEE. Here the CDR3 reads CASSPQVQVQETQYF. In nucleotides, the CDR3 is TGTGCCAGCAGCCCTCAGGTACAGGTACAAGAGACCCAGTACTTC. Full variable domain (outside the CDR3, taken from reference TRBV9 and TRBJ2-5): DSGVTQTPKHLITATGQRVTLRCSPRSGDLSVYWYQQSLDQGLQFLIQYYNGEERAKGNILERFSAQQFPDLHSELNLSSLELGDSALYFCASSPQVQVQETQYFGPGTRLLVL.

The chain is built from TRBV4-2 and TRBJ2-5, with 10 positions matching TRBD1. Trimming at V came to 4 bases and at J to 0 bases, leaving 5 bases not matched to a gene. Germline CDR1 is LGHNA and CDR2 is YNFKEQ. The CDR3 totals 16 residues. As DNA, the CDR3 is TGTGCCAGCAGCCGTGAGGGACAGGGGTACCAAGAGACCCAGTACTTC. Protein: CASSREGQGYQETQYF.